The T cell receptor beta chain described here comes from a study of radiotherapy plus CTLA-4 blockade in lung cancer. The V end was cut by 0 bases, the J end by 4 bases, with 16 bases between. This CDR3 contains 16 residues. The germline V gene has CDR1 SGHRS and CDR2 YFSETQ. Here immunoSEQ multiplex PCR was the method, and the copy in TCRdb shows in-frame clones only, minus some. In the table there are 60,000 to 65,000 clones, 60% to 80% of which are singletons. Sequenced here: peripheral blood, sampled from a patient treated with radiotherapy plus ipilimumab. The J gene is TRBJ2-5, the V gene TRBV5-1, with a tentative D call TRBD1 (6 bases). The sequence came from a human donor with non-small cell lung cancer who had a complete response to radiotherapy plus ipilimumab. CDR3 region: CASSLVVTGTGETQYF. The DNA for the CDR3 is TGCGCCAGCAGCTTGGTGGTTACAGGGACGGGAGAGACCCAGTACTTC.